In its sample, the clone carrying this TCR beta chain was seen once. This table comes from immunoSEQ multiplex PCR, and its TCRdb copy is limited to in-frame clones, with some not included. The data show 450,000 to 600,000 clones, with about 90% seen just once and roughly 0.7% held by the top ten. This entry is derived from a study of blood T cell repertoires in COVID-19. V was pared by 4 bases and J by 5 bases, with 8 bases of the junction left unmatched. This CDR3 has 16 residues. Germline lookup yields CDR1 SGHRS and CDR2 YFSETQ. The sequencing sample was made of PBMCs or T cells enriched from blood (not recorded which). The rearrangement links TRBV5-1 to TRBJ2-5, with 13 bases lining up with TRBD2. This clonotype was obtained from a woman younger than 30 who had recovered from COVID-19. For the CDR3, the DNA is TGCGCCAGCAGCGAAGCACTAGCGGGGGGGAGCGAGACCCAGTACTTC. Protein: CASSEALAGGSETQYF.